A single sample is the source of the 12 T cell receptor beta chains below, sequenced in a study of graft-versus-host responses after intestinal transplantation. No antigen has been assigned to these receptors. Produced via immunoSEQ multiplex PCR; TCRdb's table is partial and in-frame only. The sample consists of around 110,000 clones, about 91% of them appearing once. This specimen consisted of unstimulated CD4+ T cells sorted from spleen or lymph node cells, obtained before transplant. Receptors originate from a human donor who was the organ donor for an intestinal transplant.

The chain joins TRBV29-1 to TRBJ2-1, with 7 nucleotides matching TRBD2. The V segment lost 7 bases and the J segment 4 bases; nucleotides outside the gene matches: 7. The CDR3 contains 13 residues. Germline values: CDR1 SQVTM, CDR2 ANQGSEA. The CDR3 DNA is TGCAGCGCTGTGGGGGGGAGGTACAATGAGCAGTTCTTC. It codes for CSAVGGRYNEQFF.

The chain combines TRBV5-6 with TRBJ1-4; D is unclear. Per the germline V gene, CDR1 is SGHDT and CDR2 is YYEEEE. Trimming cost V 3 bases and J 8 bases, with 17 bases left between them. The CDR3 runs 15 residues. In DNA form, the CDR3 reads TGTGCCAGCAGCTCGTCGGGCTGGTTAAGCGAAAAACTGTTTTTT. It yields the protein CASSSSGWLSEKLFF.

In DNA form, the CDR3 reads TGTGCCAGCAGCTTGGGCTACGCTCGGATGAACACTGAAGCTTTCTTT. This gives the protein CASSLGYARMNTEAFF. This chain connects TRBV5-6 to TRBJ1-1; the D is unclear. The germline V and J ends were trimmed by 0 bases and 0 bases, with 12 bases remaining between them. The germline gives CDR1 SGHDT, CDR2 YYEEEE. The CDR3 spans 16 residues.

This chain uses TRBV2 with TRBJ1-5; 7 nucleotides agree with TRBD1. This CDR3 is built from 15 residues. The germline gives CDR1 SNHLY, CDR2 FYNNEI. The ends lost 4 bases at V and 4 bases at J; junction bases unmatched: 7. DNA of the CDR3: TGTGCCAGCAGTGCTTCCCAGGGGGGAAATCAGCCCCAGCATTTT. This codes for CASSASQGGNQPQHF.

The rearrangement joins TRBV7-2 to TRBJ1-2, with D possibly being TRBD1 (6 bases). CDR3 length: 11 residues. Trimming took off 5 bases at V and 8 bases at J, with 9 bases between the two ends. CDR1 SGHTA and CDR2 FQGNSA come from the germline V gene. For the CDR3, the DNA is TGTGCCAGCAGCCCCGGACAGGGCTACACCTTC. Translated, it gives CASSPGQGYTF.

This clone has a single count. This sequence joins TRBV18 and TRBJ2-1; 10 positions match TRBD2. Germline assignment: CDR1 KGHSH and CDR2 LQKENI. J was trimmed by 7 bases and V by 3 bases; bases with no gene match: 6. The CDR3 totals 15 residues. The CDR3 DNA follows: TGTGCCAGCTCACCGCAAACTAGCGGGGTAAATGAGCAGTTCTTC. This codes for CASSPQTSGVNEQFF. Together with reference TRBV18 and TRBJ2-1, the CDR3 gives the full variable domain: NAGVMQNPRHLVRRRGQEARLRCSPMKGHSHVYWYRQLPEEGLKFMVYLQKENIIDESGMPKERFSAEFPKEGPSILRIQQVVRGDSAAYFCASSPQTSGVNEQFFGPGTRLTVL.

The chain has TRBV28 and TRBJ2-5; TRBD2 is a possible D gene (6 bases). The CDR3 runs 12 residues. V gave up 9 bases and J gave up 5 bases, with 13 bases separating them. The germline CDR1 and CDR2 sequences are MDHEN and SYDVKM. The CDR3 loop reads CASKREVETQYF. The CDR3 DNA sequence: TGTGCCAGTAAAAGGGAGGTTGAGACCCAGTACTTC.

This clone has a single count. The chain has TRBV7-9 and TRBJ1-1, with TRBD1 matching 8 bases. The V segment lost 5 bases and the J segment 7 bases; nucleotides outside the gene matches: 9. The CDR3 sequence is 14 residues long. CDR1 and CDR2 (germline): SEHNR, FQNEAQ (reference sequence). The CDR3 spells CASSRDRGSGEAFF. The CDR3 coding sequence is TGTGCCAGCAGCCGAGACAGGGGTTCAGGTGAAGCTTTCTTT.

This clone was detected a few times. The chain joins TRBV6-5 to TRBJ1-5; TRBD1 agrees at 8 bases. The CDR3 sequence is 14 residues long. CDR1 MNHEY and CDR2 SVGAGI come from the germline V gene. The ends lost 6 bases at V and 1 base at J; junction bases unmatched: 2. CDR3 sequence (DNA): TGTGCCAGCAGAGGACAGGGAAGCAATCAGCCCCAGCATTTT. This codes for CASRGQGSNQPQHF.

This clone was picked up a small number of times. The CDR3 is CAWKPLFGAYSNTGELFF. CDR3 DNA: TGTGCCTGGAAACCTCTTTTCGGGGCTTACAGCAACACCGGGGAGCTGTTTTTT. The chain has TRBV30 and TRBJ2-2; D might be TRBD1 or TRBD2, each matching 5 bases. V was shortened by 4 bases and J by 2 bases, with 23 bases between the two germline ends. This CDR3 is built from 18 residues. CDR1 GTSNPN and CDR2 SVGIG come from the germline V gene (reference sequence).

In this sample, this clone turned up a few times. This sequence joins TRBV19 and TRBJ2-3; TRBD2 matches 11 bases. CDR1 is LNHDA, CDR2 SQIVND, per germline (reference sequence). This CDR3 is built from 17 residues. Trimming at V came to 3 bases and at J to 2 bases, leaving 7 bases not matched to a gene. The chain's CDR3 is CASSIGTSGRITDTQYF. The CDR3 region has the DNA TGTGCCAGTAGTATCGGGACTAGCGGTCGAATCACAGATACGCAGTATTTT.

This clone was observed a handful of times. This chain connects TRBV11-3 to TRBJ2-1; 7 bases map to TRBD1. The CDR3 consists of 14 residues. V was clipped by 5 bases and J by 5 bases; unmatched bases: 6. Germline V gene data show CDR1 as SGHNT and CDR2 as YENEEA. CDR3 loop: CASSPKGAHNEQFF. Written as DNA, the CDR3 is TGTGCCAGCAGCCCCAAGGGGGCCCACAATGAGCAGTTCTTC.